What follows are 22 T cell receptor beta chains derived from one specimen sequenced in a study of shared clonotypes between healthy human individuals. The table came from immunoSEQ multiplex PCR; TCRdb's copy has only in-frame clones and leaves some out. The table includes 2 million to 2.5 million clones, 90% to 97% detected once. The sequenced sample consisted of naive CD4+ T cells sorted from blood. Described subset: CD45RA+ positively selected. These receptor sequences come from a man in his late teens or twenties in good health.

V is TRBV7-9 and J is TRBJ2-3; D possibly corresponds to TRBD1 (6 bases). Per the germline V gene, CDR1 is SEHNR and CDR2 is FQNEAQ (reference sequence). The CDR3 loop spans 13 amino acids. The ends were cut back, 1 base at V and 7 bases at J, with 9 bases in the middle. The CDR3 region is CASSLGTANTQYF. The CDR3 bases are TGTGCCAGCAGCTTAGGGACAGCAAATACGCAGTATTTT.

On this clone: The sample holds other DNA sequences that translate to the same CDR3. J is TRBJ1-4 and V is TRBV9; maybe TRBD1 (6 bases). V was cut by 0 bases and J by 5 bases, with 8 bases left in between. Per the germline V gene, CDR1 is SGDLS and CDR2 is YYNGEE. The CDR3 covers 14 residues. CDR3 DNA sequence: TGTGCCAGCAGCGTAGGAGGGGGGAATGAAAAACTGTTTTTT. Residues: CASSVGGGNEKLFF.

This rearrangement joins TRBV7-9 to TRBJ1-4; no reliable D call. The germline CDR1 and CDR2 sequences are SEHNR and FQNEAQ (reference sequence). V shed 5 bases and J shed 1 base, with 11 bases lying between them. The CDR3 sequence is 15 residues long. For the CDR3, the DNA is TGTGCCAGCAGCCCCCATGGAGGAACTAATGAAAAACTGTTTTTT. Its protein product is CASSPHGGTNEKLFF.

The chain is built from TRBV28 and TRBJ1-2; possibly TRBD1 for D (5 bases). The germline CDR1 and CDR2 sequences are MDHEN and SYDVKM. The CDR3 contains 12 residues. Trimming pared 4 bases from V and 7 bases from J, leaving 10 bases between. The DNA for the CDR3 is TGTGCCAGCAGTTCCGGCAGGGCTGGCTACACCTTC. It translates to CASSSGRAGYTF.

This clone occurred once. The rearrangement links TRBV7-9 to TRBJ2-7; 12 bases agree with TRBD2. V trimming: 3 bases; J trimming: 2 bases; junction bases outside the gene matches: 2. The germline V gene has CDR1 SEHNR and CDR2 FQNEAQ (reference sequence). CDR3 length: 15 amino acids. The chain's CDR3 is CASSFGLAGTYEQYF. The CDR3 bases are TGTGCCAGCAGCTTCGGACTAGCGGGGACCTACGAGCAGTACTTC.

The gene calls are TRBV30 and TRBJ1-6; D may be TRBD1 (5 bases). This CDR3 spans 15 amino acids. The germline V gene has CDR1 GTSNPN and CDR2 SVGIG (reference sequence). Trimming shortened V by 4 bases and J by 7 bases, and 17 bases separated the two germline ends. The CDR3 here is CAWTGGKSKNSPLHF. DNA for the CDR3: TGTGCCTGGACGGGGGGGAAATCTAAAAATTCACCCCTCCACTTT.

The rearrangement uses TRBV6-5 and TRBJ1-1, with D hard to call. V was cut by 5 bases and J by 4 bases, with 2 bases left in between. Germline-derived CDR1 and CDR2 are MNHEY and SVGAGI. The CDR3 is 10 residues long. This CDR3 reads CASSTTEAFF. CDR3 in DNA: TGTGCCAGCAGTACCACTGAAGCTTTCTTT.

V gene TRBV5-1 combines with J gene TRBJ1-2; D might be TRBD1 (5 bases). Per the germline V gene, CDR1 is SGHRS and CDR2 is YFSETQ. Trimming removed 4 bases at V and 6 bases at J, with 22 bases between. The length of the CDR3 is 16 residues. The CDR3 bases are TGCGCCAGCAGCGATCGAAGAAGGGGCCCCCTAGATGGCTACACCTTC. Residues: CASSDRRRGPLDGYTF.

The chain combines TRBV30 with TRBJ1-2; D call uncertain. Germline CDR1 reads GTSNPN; CDR2 reads SVGIG (reference sequence). V was pared by 2 bases and J by 4 bases, with 11 bases between. The length of the CDR3 is 13 residues. The CDR3 is CAWSYDPTYGYTF. CDR3 sequence (DNA): TGTGCCTGGAGTTACGACCCTACCTATGGCTACACCTTC.

The chain joins TRBV7-2 to TRBJ2-7; 10 bases agree with TRBD2. The germline V gene encodes CDR1 SGHTA and CDR2 FQGNSA. CDR3 size: 16 residues. J gave up 6 bases and V 6 bases, and 14 bases lay outside the gene matches. The CDR3 is CASSQTSGRLVGEQYF. CDR3 bases: TGTGCCAGCAGTCAGACTAGCGGGCGGCTGGTAGGCGAGCAGTACTTC. Looking up the rest from reference TRBV7-2 and TRBJ2-7 gives the full variable domain: GAGVSQSPSNKVTEKGKDVELRCDPISGHTALYWYRQSLGQGLEFLIYFQGNSAPDKSGLPSDRFSAERTGGSVSTLTIQRTQQEDSAVYLCASSQTSGRLVGEQYFGPGTRLTVT.

The chain couples TRBV6-5 to TRBJ2-7; D gene uncertain. Germline CDR1 is MNHEY and CDR2 is SVGAGI. Trimming removed 5 bases at V and 2 bases at J, with 16 bases between. This CDR3 has 15 amino acids. The chain's CDR3 is CASSPYGPSTYEQYF. The CDR3 DNA reads TGTGCCAGCAGTCCCTATGGGCCTTCAACCTACGAGCAGTACTTC.

The chain uses TRBV7-9 and TRBJ1-5, with a possible D match to TRBD1 (5 bases). Trimming cost V 2 bases and J 1 base, with 9 bases left between them. This CDR3 has 15 amino acids. Germline loops: CDR1 SEHNR, CDR2 FQNEAQ (reference sequence). The CDR3 here is CASSLYRGSNQPQHF. Written as DNA, the CDR3 is TGTGCCAGCAGCTTATATAGGGGAAGCAATCAGCCCCAGCATTTT.

The rearrangement uses TRBV20-1 and TRBJ1-6; D remains unclear. Germline CDR1 reads DFQATT; CDR2 reads SNEGSKA (reference sequence). The CDR3 covers 10 residues. Deletions cut 0 bases from V and 11 bases from J, with 2 bases between. The CDR3 loop is CSAREPPLHF. The DNA for the CDR3 is TGCAGTGCTAGAGAACCACCCCTCCACTTT.

V is TRBV10-3 and J is TRBJ2-1; possible D gene TRBD1, 6 bases. CDR3 length: 13 residues. V dropped 6 bases and J dropped 8 bases, with 14 bases sitting between them. CDR1 is ENHRY, CDR2 SYGVKD, per germline. The CDR3 here is CAIRGDNKDEQFF. The CDR3 DNA follows: TGTGCCATCAGGGGGGACAATAAGGATGAGCAGTTCTTC.

V is TRBV5-1 and J is TRBJ2-7, with 15 bases fitting TRBD2. This CDR3 has 16 amino acids. Germline V lookup: CDR1 SGHRS, CDR2 YFSETQ. After removal of 4 bases from V and 6 bases from J, the junction contained 8 bases not matched to a gene. In DNA, the CDR3 is TGCGCCAGCAGCCCGCCGGGACTAGCGGGGGGACGCGAGCAGTACTTC. This encodes CASSPPGLAGGREQYF.

The genes are TRBV6-1 and TRBJ2-7, with D tentatively TRBD1 (5 bases). Germline V lookup: CDR1 MNHNS, CDR2 SASEGT. V lost 1 base and J lost 4, with 14 bases in between. The CDR3 sequence is 15 residues long. CDR3 protein: CASSEGGAGSYEQYF. The CDR3 nucleotides read TGTGCCAGCAGTGAAGGGGGCGCAGGGTCGTACGAGCAGTACTTC.

The CDR3 here is CASSAGTGAPGANVLTF. CDR3 DNA sequence: TGTGCCAGCAGTGCCGGGACAGGGGCGCCCGGGGCCAACGTCCTGACTTTC. The chain has TRBV28 and TRBJ2-6, with 10 positions matching TRBD1. This CDR3 has 17 amino acids. Germline assignment: CDR1 MDHEN and CDR2 SYDVKM. The J segment lost 4 bases and the V segment lost 5 bases, leaving 8 bases of the junction unmatched.

The CDR3 sequence is CASSEAGQAEGYTF. DNA for the CDR3: TGTGCCAGCAGTGAAGCTGGACAGGCGGAGGGCTACACCTTC. The chain joins TRBV6-1 to TRBJ1-2, with 7 bases lining up with TRBD1. The CDR3 length is 14 residues. Germline CDR1 MNHNS, CDR2 SASEGT. The ends lost 0 bases at V and 8 bases at J; junction bases unmatched: 6.

J is TRBJ2-5 and V is TRBV6-9; TRBD1 or TRBD2 may be the D gene (5 bases each). Germline V gene lookup returns CDR1 MNHGY and CDR2 SVAAGI. Trimming took 0 bases from V and 5 from J, leaving 10 bases between them. This CDR3 has 14 amino acids. CDR3 sequence: CASSYSSGRETQYF. CDR3 nucleotide sequence: TGTGCCAGCAGTTATTCGTCGGGACGGGAGACCCAGTACTTC.

On this clone: This sample also contains other DNA sequences that code for the same CDR3. CDR3: CASSVAATNEKLFF. The CDR3 DNA reads TGTGCCAGCAGCGTGGCTGCAACTAATGAAAAACTGTTTTTT. The J gene is TRBJ1-4, the V gene TRBV9; no clear D gene. CDR1 SGDLS and CDR2 YYNGEE come from the germline V gene. The CDR3 is 14 amino acids. The V end lost 2 bases, the J end lost 0 bases, and 5 bases lay between the germline ends.

This clone was seen just once. The J gene is TRBJ2-3, the V gene TRBV5-1; 8 bases are shared with TRBD2. This CDR3 spans 15 amino acids. The junction had 4 bases not matched to a gene; V was cut back by 4 bases and J by 0 bases. The germline CDR1 and CDR2 sequences are SGHRS and YFSETQ. The CDR3 DNA follows: TGCGCCAGCAGCGCTAGCGGGTCTAGCACAGATACGCAGTATTTT. This codes for CASSASGSSTDTQYF.

The V gene is TRBV2, the J gene TRBJ1-4; D possibly corresponds to TRBD1 (6 bases). Germline V lookup: CDR1 SNHLY, CDR2 FYNNEI. This CDR3 region has 15 residues. Trimming left V 5 bases short and J 6 bases short, with 16 bases between. CDR3 protein: CASSFPPGAYEKLFF. DNA of the CDR3: TGTGCCAGCAGTTTCCCCCCAGGGGCATATGAAAAACTGTTTTTT.